The 21 T cell receptor beta chains below were found in one sample sequenced in a study of Graves' ophthalmopathy and Graves' hyperthyroidism. Investigators amplified TCR beta CDR3 regions from RNA transcripts. Second-round multiplex PCR came after first-round RT-PCR with HTBI primers. TCRdb processed the multiplex PCR reads anew with MiXCR; each CDR3 protein has one entry. The repertoire holds some 48,000 distinct CDR3 sequences, around half seen once, with about 25% in the top ten. Input material: peripheral blood. These receptors were obtained from an adult man with Graves' ophthalmopathy.

In its sample, this clonotype was seen a few times. DNA for the CDR3: TGTGCCAGTAGTATACTAGATCGTAATTCACCCCTCCACTTT. Protein: CASSILDRNSPLHF. The V call is TRBV19, the J call TRBJ1-6, with D uncertain. This CDR3 has 14 residues. CDR1 LNHDA and CDR2 SQIVND come from the germline V gene (reference sequence). V lost 2 bases, J lost 6 bases, and 8 bases lay in between.

The gene calls are TRBV25-1 and TRBJ2-3; 8 bases fit TRBD2. The CDR3 is made up of 16 amino acids. Trimming took 5 bases from V and 3 from J; bases not matched to a gene: 10. Germline values: CDR1 MGHDK, CDR2 SYGVNS. CDR3 in DNA: TGTGCCAGCAGTCCCGGGAGCGGGAGAGGGACAGATACGCAGTATTTT. The encoded protein is CASSPGSGRGTDTQYF.

This clonotype was seen many times. The rearrangement links TRBV7-9 to TRBJ2-5; 14 positions match TRBD2. CDR1 and CDR2 from the germline V gene are SEHNR and FQNEAQ (reference sequence). The CDR3 consists of 18 residues. Trimming cost V 4 bases and J 5 bases; bases outside gene matches: 12. CDR3 sequence (DNA): TGTGCCAGCAGCTCTCGACTAGCGGGAGGGCCGGTACCGGAGACCCAGTACTTC. Amino acid sequence: CASSSRLAGGPVPETQYF. The variable domain in full, completed from reference TRBV7-9 and TRBJ2-5, reads DTGVSQNPRHKITKRGQNVTFRCDPISEHNRLYWYRQTLGQGPEFLTYFQNEAQLEKSRLLSDRFSAERPKGSFSTLEIQRTEQGDSAMYLCASSSRLAGGPVPETQYFGPGTRLLVL.

This clonotype has a count of ten or more. J is TRBJ1-2 and V is TRBV3-1, with 7 positions matching TRBD1. Germline lookup yields CDR1 LGHDT and CDR2 YNNKEL (reference sequence). V lost 0 bases to trimming and J lost 12 bases; unmatched junction nucleotides: 13. CDR3 size: 15 residues. CDR3 region: CASSQEGGGGASHTF. The DNA for the CDR3 is TGTGCCAGCAGCCAAGAGGGAGGAGGGGGCGCTTCCCACACCTTC.

This clonotype has a handful of counts. V usage is TRBV19 and J usage is TRBJ2-3, with D unclear. V lost 7 bases and J lost 0, with 5 bases in between. The CDR3 consists of 12 residues. CDR1 LNHDA and CDR2 SQIVND come from the germline V gene (reference sequence). This CDR3 reads CASTPSTDTQYF. As DNA, the CDR3 is TGTGCCAGTACCCCTAGCACAGATACGCAGTATTTT. Drawing the rest from reference TRBV19 and TRBJ2-3, the complete variable domain is DGGITQSPKYLFRKEGQNVTLSCEQNLNHDAMYWYRQDPGQGLRLIYYSQIVNDFQKGDIAEGYSVSREKKESFPLTVTSAQKNPTAFYLCASTPSTDTQYFGPGTRLTVL.

This clonotype was counted ten times or more. This chain uses TRBV19 with TRBJ1-2; D is unclear. Trimming cost V 7 bases and J 4 bases, with 10 bases left between them. The CDR3 has 12 residues. CDR1 LNHDA and CDR2 SQIVND come from the germline V gene (reference sequence). CDR3 bases: TGTGCCAGTACCACCGGGGTCTATGGCTACACCTTC. It codes for CASTTGVYGYTF.

This clonotype was counted ten times or more. This rearrangement joins TRBV3-1 to TRBJ2-1; a possible D gene is TRBD1 (6 bases). In germline, CDR1 is LGHDT, CDR2 YNNKEL (reference sequence). The CDR3 runs 13 residues. V lost 5 bases, J lost 6 bases, and 11 bases lay in between. CDR3 sequence (DNA): TGTGCCAGCAGCTACCGCAGGGGCAATGAGCAGTTCTTC. This sequence encodes CASSYRRGNEQFF.

The count of this clonotype is one. This chain uses TRBV2 with TRBJ1-2, with D tentatively TRBD1 (5 bases). The ends were cut back, 9 bases at V and 5 bases at J, with 16 bases in the middle. From germline, CDR1 is SNHLY and CDR2 FYNNEI. This CDR3 spans 13 amino acids. CDR3 residues: CARTLAGDYGYTF. The CDR3 nucleotides are TGTGCCAGGACACTAGCGGGGGATTATGGCTACACCTTC.

The rearrangement links TRBV7-9 to TRBJ2-7; 8 nucleotides line up with TRBD2. The CDR3 loop spans 16 amino acids. Germline lookup yields CDR1 SEHNR and CDR2 FQNEAQ (reference sequence). Unmatched junction bases numbered 12, after V lost 5 bases and J lost 3 bases. CDR3 sequence (DNA): TGTGCCAGCAGCCCTGCGGGAGGAAGCGGGAGCTACGAGCAGTACTTC. Its protein is CASSPAGGSGSYEQYF.

This clonotype is deemed medium-sized. V gene TRBV19 combines with J gene TRBJ2-7; a possible D gene is TRBD1 (6 bases). The germline V gene encodes CDR1 LNHDA and CDR2 SQIVND (reference sequence). Trimming cost V 5 bases and J 1 base, with 9 bases left between them. The CDR3 is 13 residues long. The CDR3, as DNA: TGTGCCAGTAGTCCCGGACAGTCCTACGAGCAGTACTTC. Its protein is CASSPGQSYEQYF. Full variable domain (outside the CDR3, taken from reference TRBV19 and TRBJ2-7): DGGITQSPKYLFRKEGQNVTLSCEQNLNHDAMYWYRQDPGQGLRLIYYSQIVNDFQKGDIAEGYSVSREKKESFPLTVTSAQKNPTAFYLCASSPGQSYEQYFGPGTRLTVT.

This clonotype was observed at least ten times. The rearrangement links TRBV4-1 to TRBJ2-3, with TRBD2 matching 8 bases. Looked up from germline, CDR1 is MGHRA and CDR2 is YSYEKL. The CDR3 runs to 17 residues. After removal of 2 bases from V and 0 bases from J, the junction contained 7 bases not matched to a gene. The CDR3 DNA is TGCGCCAGCAGCCAAAGAAAGGCTAGCGGGAGCACAGATACGCAGTATTTT. Amino acid sequence: CASSQRKASGSTDTQYF.

On this clonotype itself: Its ends do not fully match the called genes, so a read error is possible. The chain has TRBV6-2 or TRBV6-3 and TRBJ2-1; TRBD2 is a possible D gene (6 bases). The CDR3 loop spans 15 amino acids. Per the germline V gene, CDR1 is MNHEY and CDR2 is SVGEGT. The CDR3, as DNA: TGCGCCATCTCGTGGCGGGGCAGCTCCTACGATGAGCAGTTCTTC. This encodes CAISWRGSSYDEQFF.

This clonotype occurred a few times. This sequence may be a read error, since a much larger clone differs from it by one base. As DNA, the CDR3 is TGTGCCAGCAGTTTCTCGAAAGGCGGGTATGGCTACACCTTC. Protein sequence: CASSFSKGGYGYTF. V usage is TRBV27 and J usage is TRBJ1-2; D gene ambiguous. The V end was cut by 3 bases, the J end by 5 bases, with 13 bases between. CDR1 and CDR2 (germline): MNHEY, SMNVEV (reference sequence). The CDR3 consists of 14 residues.

The chain joins TRBV9 to TRBJ2-7, with D perhaps assigned TRBD1 or TRBD2 (5 bases each). V was trimmed by 0 bases and J by 7 bases, leaving 14 bases between them. Per the germline V gene, CDR1 is SGDLS and CDR2 is YYNGEE. The CDR3 extends over 14 amino acids. CDR3 residues: CASSVAEGSGEQYF. For the CDR3, the DNA is TGTGCCAGCAGCGTAGCCGAGGGGTCCGGGGAGCAGTACTTC.

The V and J genes are TRBV10-1 and TRBJ2-3, with TRBD2 matching over 10 bases. The CDR3 is made up of 15 amino acids. Germline V gene lookup returns CDR1 WNHNN and CDR2 SYGVQD (reference sequence). The junction had 3 bases not matched to a gene; V was cut back by 6 bases and J by 0 bases. The chain's CDR3 is CASSGLADSTDTQYF. In DNA, the CDR3 is TGCGCCAGCAGCGGACTAGCGGATAGCACAGATACGCAGTATTTT.

This clonotype was seen repeatedly, ten times or more. The chain is built from TRBV16 and TRBJ1-2; no reliable D call. Germline CDR1 reads KGHSY; CDR2 reads FQNENV. V dropped 0 bases and J dropped 0 bases, with 2 bases sitting between them. This CDR3 region has 13 residues. The CDR3: CASSQSPNYGYTF. CDR3 sequence (DNA): TGTGCCAGCAGCCAATCGCCTAACTATGGCTACACCTTC.

About this clonotype: Germline is not matched at one junction end, which may reflect a read error. The chain has TRBV20-1 and TRBJ2-2, with 9 bases matching TRBD1. The CDR3 is made up of 16 amino acids. Germline assignment: CDR1 DFQATT and CDR2 SNEGSKA (reference sequence). DNA for the CDR3: TGCAGTGTCAGAAATCAACAGGGGGCGATCACCGGGGTGCTGTTTTTT. This codes for CSVRNQQGAITGVLFF.

The chain is built from TRBV5-5 and TRBJ2-2; D possibly uses TRBD1 or TRBD2 (5 bases each). This CDR3 has 12 residues. Per the germline V gene, CDR1 is SGHKS and CDR2 is YYEKEE (reference sequence). V lost 6 bases and J lost 8, with 11 bases in between. This chain's CDR3 is CASIDGAGELFF. As DNA, the CDR3 is TGTGCCAGCATCGACGGGGCGGGGGAGCTGTTTTTT. Full variable domain (rest looked up from reference TRBV5-5 and TRBJ2-2): DAGVTQSPTHLIKTRGQQVTLRCSPISGHKSVSWYQQVLGQGPQFIFQYYEKEERGRGNFPDRFSARQFPNYSSELNVNALLLGDSALYLCASIDGAGELFFGEGSRLTVL.

The V call is TRBV20-1, the J call TRBJ2-2; D unresolved. Trimming removed 3 bases from V and 8 bases from J, with 7 bases in between. This CDR3 is built from 11 residues. CDR1 is DFQATT, CDR2 SNEGSKA, per germline (reference sequence). The CDR3 DNA reads as TGCAGTGCTAGCCTCACAGGGGAGCTGTTTTTT. Amino acid sequence: CSASLTGELFF.

This clonotype occurred a few times. This chain connects TRBV11-2 to TRBJ1-5; no clear D gene. Germline V gene sequence: CDR1 SGHAT, CDR2 FQNNGV. Between the trimmed V and J ends, which lost 2 bases and 2 bases, there was a span of 7 bases. CDR3 size: 14 residues. CDR3 sequence: CASSLRQGNQPQHF. In DNA form, the CDR3 reads TGTGCCAGCAGCTTAAGGCAGGGCAATCAGCCCCAGCATTTT.

This clonotype was counted many times. The rearrangement uses TRBV5-6 and TRBJ1-3; weak D call: TRBD1 (6 bases). Germline CDR1 SGHDT, CDR2 YYEEEE. The CDR3 has 13 residues. The V and J ends lost 4 bases and 5 bases respectively, with 10 bases between them. The chain's CDR3 is CASSGTGRNTIYF. The CDR3 DNA reads TGTGCCAGCAGCGGAACAGGGAGAAACACCATATATTTT.